This TCR beta chain originates from a study of T-cell reconstitution after alpha-beta-depleted transplantation in children. The study's findings and limits: It was reported that alpha-beta T cells came from several hundred expanded graft clones (about two months after transplant). From newly produced T cells came most of the T-cell counts and diversity one year after transplant.

The TCRbeta library incorporated unique molecular identifiers. TCRdb analysed the PCR reads with MiXCR anew, one entry per CDR3 protein. The sample has about 980,000 distinct CDR3 sequences; under 30% are singletons. Germline assignment: CDR1 ENHRY and CDR2 SYGVKD. Trimming cost V 3 bases and J 2 bases, with 17 bases left between them. The CDR3 totals 17 residues. In its sample, this clonotype was seen a few times. Its specificity is unknown. The specimen comprised PBMCs, mostly from graft donor cells, sampled 360 days after TCRalphabeta/CD19-depleted stem cell transplant. The chain couples TRBV10-3 to TRBJ2-1, with D perhaps TRBD2 (7 bases). This clonotype was obtained from a boy younger than two who had a stem cell transplant for SCID, so the T cells may come from the graft donor. The CDR3 reads CAISDSLGGGTYNEQFF. CDR3 sequence (DNA): TGTGCCATCAGTGATTCTTTGGGCGGGGGCACCTACAATGAGCAGTTCTTC.